The TCR beta chain described here comes from a study of blood T cells in healthy people across ages. The study's findings and limits: A roughly linear fall in TCR beta diversity per million T cells was seen with increasing age.

This CDR3 comprises 14 residues. The V gene lost 5 bases and the J gene lost 2 bases, with 11 bases spanning the gap. Combining a sample-barcoded 5' primer with a J-beta primer mix, a second PCR ran for about 7 to 11 cycles. TCRdb re-called the 5' RACE reads with MiXCR, one entry per CDR3 protein. In the table there are 1 million or so distinct CDR3 sequences, over 35% of which are singletons. On this clonotype: Its antigen remains unidentified. A much larger clone differs from this one at a single base, so this may be a read error.

The clonotype originates from a woman in her sixties or seventies in good health. The sequenced sample consisted of blood. V and J are TRBV12-3 or TRBV12-4 and TRBJ2-3; D not resolved. Written as DNA, the CDR3 is TGTGCCAGCAGTGTCCCAAGGGACACAGATACGCAGTATTTT. This encodes CASSVPRDTDTQYF.